Sequencing of this T cell receptor (beta chain) was carried out in a study of T cell responses to AZD1222 COVID-19 vaccine. The protocol was immunoSEQ multiplex PCR, while the TCRdb copy is restricted to in-frame clones and leaves out a portion. The table includes about 110,000 clones, 86% detected once. This CDR3 has 14 amino acids. The chain couples TRBV1 to TRBJ2-2; the DNA was not used to check the table's D call, TRBD2. TRBV1 is recorded as a pseudogene. The source of this sequence is an adult in good health. This sample comprised peripheral blood, obtained on day 0 of AZD1222 vaccination. The DNA for the CDR3 is TGCACCACCCCTAGTTTGCTTCACACCGGGGAGCTGTTTTTT. Encoded protein: CTTPSLLHTGELFF.